This T cell receptor beta chain was obtained from a study of T cells in Graves' hyperthyroidism and ophthalmopathy (dated by TCRdb to between 2017 and 2020). Describing the broader study: Peripheral blood was collected at initial diagnosis, before any treatment. A discovery cohort of about a hundred patients, 43 with Graves' ophthalmopathy and 55 to 65 with stable Graves' hyperthyroidism, was used to find distinguishing TCR V-J signatures. In addition, the study compared T-cell repertoires in thyroid tissue and in blood from 6 or 7 Graves' hyperthyroidism patients. Following sampling, methimazole starting at 30 mg daily was given to hyperthyroidism patients, and high-dose intravenous methylprednisolone was given to ophthalmopathy patients. The paper describes TCR Vbeta CDR3 sequencing of 120 to 150 peripheral blood samples, made up of under 50 ophthalmopathy patients, 70 to 75 hyperthyroidism patients and 17 progressor patients. For training and testing, the roughly 100 patients in the discovery cohort were randomly divided in a 7:3 ratio. Prospective prediction of ophthalmopathy was tested in an independent validation cohort consisting of about 19 hyperthyroidism patients and over 15 patients who later progressed to ophthalmopathy.

The research as a whole found: A model built on a 13 V-J signature distinguished ophthalmopathy from stable hyperthyroidism, reaching 87.88% sensitivity and about 81% specificity in cross-validation and 80%/75% in testing. No statistical method was used to fix the sample size in advance, and group allocation was not hidden from the investigators. In validation, the model predicted progression to ophthalmopathy with 55% to 71% sensitivity and approximately 72% specificity, a median of around 6.6 months before onset. Blood samples also contained most of the expanded thyroid clonotypes (frequency above 0.001), which suggests that blood repertoires may reflect thyroid immune responses.

In the case of this clonotype: What this receptor recognizes is not known. The record has no base qualities; no much larger clone is one base away.

TCR beta CDR3 regions were amplified from RNA transcripts. For the first round of RT-PCR on the TCR CDR3, the HTBI primer set was used together with the Qiagen OneStep RT-PCR kit. A second multiplex PCR round built the libraries, followed by size selection and purification. Sequencing of the libraries was done on an Illumina HiSeq2000 using paired-end 100 bp reads. The original methods were these. SOAPnuke was used to process the raw data, removing reads that contained adapters or uncalled bases, had a mean Phred below 15, or lacked an exact match to the constant primer or identifier. High-quality paired reads were merged using COPE v1.2.5, and each unique nucleotide sequence was defined as a clonotype. Clonotypes were aligned to IMGT TRBV, TRBD and TRBJ reference segments using MiTCR v1.1. The analysis was restricted to V-J combinations with a frequency above 0.0001, which together covered over 99% of the repertoires. A TCS score was defined as the ratio between F50 (clonal expansion) and ExV (chaos), using BLOSUM62-based TCRdist between CDR3 peptides within each V-J. Welch's t-statistics and random forest reduced some 510 V-J features to some 14, which were used in a naive Bayes classifier (R e1071). Starting from the raw public reads, TCRdb applied fastp trimming at Q25, assembled clones with MiXCR and retained in-frame beta chains. Each record represents a unique CDR3 protein, reported with the most common genes and DNA among its rows. TCRdb assigned the V and J calls; the authors' analysis was not used. For this sample there are around 340,000 distinct CDR3 sequences; around 23% appear just once. The ten largest clones capture under 55% of the sample.

A patient counted as having stable Graves' hyperthyroidism if no progression to ophthalmopathy occurred over 18 months of follow-up. The hyperthyroidism patients were between 18 and 65 years old and newly diagnosed, with a disease duration of less than 2 months. Any patient with an uncontrolled infection, another autoimmune disease, pregnancy or lactation was excluded. Diagnoses were based on clinical symptoms, serum thyroxine and TRAb, thyroid ultrasound and orbital computed tomography. PBMCs were separated from about 10 ml of fresh peripheral blood using Ficoll-Paque density gradient centrifugation. Trizol reagent was used to extract total RNA, and RNA quality was then checked on an Agilent 2100 Bioanalyzer. Specimen: blood. The sequence was collected from a woman aged 50 to 65 with Graves' hyperthyroidism.

The CDR3 amino acid sequence is: CASRYPHGGGTGELFF. The base sequence is TGTGCCAGCAGATACCCCCACGGGGGAGGCACCGGGGAGCTGTTTTTT. The chain links TRBV7-2 with TRBJ2-2; the D gene is possibly TRBD2, with 6 bases matching. Inclusive of the bounding cysteine and phenylalanine, the CDR3 is 16 residues long. CDR3 DNA is the only sequence kept; it has 48 bases, read in frame from the first base. The germline ends are 18 bases apart after V is trimmed by 6 bases and J by 4 bases. The germline V gene encodes CDR1 SGHTA and CDR2 FQGNSA.